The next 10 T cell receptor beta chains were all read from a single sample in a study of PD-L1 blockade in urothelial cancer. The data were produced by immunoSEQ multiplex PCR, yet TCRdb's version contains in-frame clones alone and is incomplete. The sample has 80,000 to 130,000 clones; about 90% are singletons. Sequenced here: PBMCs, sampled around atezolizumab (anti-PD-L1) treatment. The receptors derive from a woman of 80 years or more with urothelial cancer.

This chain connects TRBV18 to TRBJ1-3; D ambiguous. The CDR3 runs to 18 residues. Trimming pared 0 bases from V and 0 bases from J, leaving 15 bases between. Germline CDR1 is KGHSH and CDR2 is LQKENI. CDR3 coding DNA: TGTGCCAGCTCACCACCTGTCCTCACGGGGAGCTCTGGAAACACCATATATTTT. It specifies CASSPPVLTGSSGNTIYF.

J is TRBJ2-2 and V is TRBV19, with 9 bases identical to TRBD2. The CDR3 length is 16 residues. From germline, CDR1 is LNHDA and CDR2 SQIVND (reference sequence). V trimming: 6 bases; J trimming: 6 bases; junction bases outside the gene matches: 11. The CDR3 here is CASREFLTSGSGELFF. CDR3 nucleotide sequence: TGTGCCAGTAGGGAGTTCTTGACTAGCGGCTCCGGGGAGCTGTTTTTT.

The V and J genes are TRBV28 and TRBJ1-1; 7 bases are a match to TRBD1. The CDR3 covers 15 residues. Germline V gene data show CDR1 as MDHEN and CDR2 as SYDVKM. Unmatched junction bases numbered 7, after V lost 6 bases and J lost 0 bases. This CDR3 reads CASRRQQGMNTEAFF. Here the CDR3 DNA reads TGTGCCAGCAGACGACAACAGGGGATGAACACTGAAGCTTTCTTT.

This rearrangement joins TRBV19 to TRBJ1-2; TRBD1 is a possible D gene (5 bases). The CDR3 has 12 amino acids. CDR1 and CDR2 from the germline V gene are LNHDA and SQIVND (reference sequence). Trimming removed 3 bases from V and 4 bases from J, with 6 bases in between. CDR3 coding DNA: TGTGCCAGTAGTATCAGGGCCTATGGCTACACCTTC. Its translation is CASSIRAYGYTF.

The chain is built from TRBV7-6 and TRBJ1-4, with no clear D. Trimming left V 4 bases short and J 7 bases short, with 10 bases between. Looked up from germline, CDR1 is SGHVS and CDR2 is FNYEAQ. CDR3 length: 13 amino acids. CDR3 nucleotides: TGTGCCAGCAGCTCCCTTCCCCTTGAAAAACTGTTTTTT. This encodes CASSSLPLEKLFF.

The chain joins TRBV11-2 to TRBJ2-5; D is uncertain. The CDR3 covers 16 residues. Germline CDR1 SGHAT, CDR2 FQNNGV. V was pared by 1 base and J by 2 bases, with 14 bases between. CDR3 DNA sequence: TGTGCCAGCAGCTTAGGGCTGAGCGCATCGCAAGAGACCCAGTACTTC. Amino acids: CASSLGLSASQETQYF.

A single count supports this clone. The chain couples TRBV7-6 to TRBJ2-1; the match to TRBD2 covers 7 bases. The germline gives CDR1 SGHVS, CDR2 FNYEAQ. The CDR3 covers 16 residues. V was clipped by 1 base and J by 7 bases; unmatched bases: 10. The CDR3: CASSLVTSGIRNEQFF. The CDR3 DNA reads TGTGCCAGCAGCTTAGTTACGAGCGGGATTCGGAATGAGCAGTTCTTC.

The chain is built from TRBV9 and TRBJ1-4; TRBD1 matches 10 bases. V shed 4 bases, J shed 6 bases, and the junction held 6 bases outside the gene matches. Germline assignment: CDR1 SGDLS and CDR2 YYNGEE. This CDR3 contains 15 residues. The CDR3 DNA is TGTGCCAGCAGCCTCGGGACAGGGGATTATGAAAAACTGTTTTTT. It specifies CASSLGTGDYEKLFF. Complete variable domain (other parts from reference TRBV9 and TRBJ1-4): DSGVTQTPKHLITATGQRVTLRCSPRSGDLSVYWYQQSLDQGLQFLIQYYNGEERAKGNILERFSAQQFPDLHSELNLSSLELGDSALYFCASSLGTGDYEKLFFGSGTQLSVL.

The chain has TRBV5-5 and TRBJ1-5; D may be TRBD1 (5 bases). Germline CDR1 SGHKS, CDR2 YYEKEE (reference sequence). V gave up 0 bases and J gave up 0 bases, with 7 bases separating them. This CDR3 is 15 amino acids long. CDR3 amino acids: CASSLGGDSNQPQHF. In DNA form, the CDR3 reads TGTGCCAGCAGCTTGGGGGGGGATAGCAATCAGCCCCAGCATTTT.

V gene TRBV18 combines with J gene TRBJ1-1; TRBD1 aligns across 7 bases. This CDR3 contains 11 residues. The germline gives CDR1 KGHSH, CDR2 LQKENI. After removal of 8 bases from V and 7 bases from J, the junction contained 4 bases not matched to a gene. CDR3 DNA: TGTGCCAGCCAGGGGACAGTTGAAGCTTTCTTT. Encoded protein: CASQGTVEAFF.